The subject of this entry is one TCR beta chain. No antigen is known for it. This record comes from a study of cytomegalovirus exposure and HLA in healthy donors. Broader study findings: Specificity of a few CMV-associated chains for CMV antigens was verified in vitro.

CDR1 is MNHEY and CDR2 is SVGAGI in the germline V gene. With 0 bases removed from V and 5 bases from J, the gap between germline ends came to 10 bases. The CDR3 contains 14 residues. The approximately 120-subject validation cohort, separate from the roughly 700-subject first cohort, included the donors. Measured with immunoSEQ multiplex PCR; TCRdb has only the in-frame clones, and not every one. The repertoire holds under 200,000 clones, about 81% seen once, with over 0.95% in the top ten. The source is a woman aged 25 to 39 in good health and CMV-seronegative. J is TRBJ2-5 and V is TRBV6-5; D might be TRBD1 (5 bases). The sample consisted of PBMCs. CDR3 sequence (DNA): TGTGCCAGCAGTTACTCAGGGGTTTCCGAGACCCAGTACTTC. Protein: CASSYSGVSETQYF.